The 27 T cell receptor beta chains in this list originate from one sample, sequenced in a study of tumor-infiltrating lymphocytes in primary liver carcinoma. The approximately 17-34 mg bulk tissue piece was not sorted before simultaneous RNA and DNA extraction. Constant-region priming of around 490 ng total RNA yielded TCR beta cDNA. Nested multiplex PCR, run for three rounds with slightly modified ARM-PCR, yielded TCR beta libraries. Amplification in the first two PCR rounds was performed using TRBV1-TRBV30 forward primers and a C-beta reverse primer for 9 to 11 cycles each. MiXCR was run by TCRdb on the multiplex PCR reads, yielding one entry per CDR3 protein. In the table there are 20,000 to 30,000 distinct CDR3 sequences, roughly 80% of which are singletons. The sequencing input was liver tumor tissue from sampling region 3. Indicated subset: tumor region T3, left-lateral pole. The source is a man aged 35 to 55 with primary liver carcinoma and hepatitis B virus infection.

About this clonotype itself: One end of the junction does not line up with germline, which may come from a read error. The rearrangement joins TRBV28 to TRBJ1-5; D gene uncertain. This CDR3 region has 12 residues. Germline CDR1 reads MDHEN; CDR2 reads SYDVKM. Written as DNA, the CDR3 is TGTACCAGTCGAAACTACGGCCAGCCCCTGCATTTT. Translated: CTSRNYGQPLHF.

As regards this clonotype: The CDR3 does not close with the conserved phenylalanine or tryptophan, likely indicating a read error. The rearrangement uses TRBV10-3 and TRBJ2-7, with 16 bases fitting TRBD2. Gene TRBJ2-1 matches the end of the DNA better, so the J call may be wrong. Germline V gene sequence: CDR1 ENHRY, CDR2 SYGVKD. The CDR3 runs 19 residues. CDR3 residues: CAITKRSGLAGGFSYEQFI. The DNA of the CDR3 is TGTGCCATCACCAAACGATCGGGACTAGCGGGAGGGTTCTCCTATGAGCAGTTCATC.

This clonotype was detected only a few times. Mismatch with germline at one junction end may stem from a read error. The chain links TRBV6-2 or TRBV6-3 to TRBJ2-1; D may be TRBD1 (5 bases). Germline CDR1 is MNHEY and CDR2 is SVGEGT. The CDR3 has 14 amino acids. The DNA of the CDR3 is TGTGCCAGCAGTTACGGGCTAGGGGTAAATAAGCAGCTCTTC. Translation: CASSYGLGVNKQLF.

As regards this clonotype: Lacking the conserved final phenylalanine or tryptophan, this CDR3 likely reflects a read error. V is TRBV12-3 or TRBV12-4 and J is TRBJ1-6, with unresolved D. This CDR3 spans 12 amino acids. The DNA of the CDR3 is TGTGTCAGCAGTTTAAAGTATTCATCCCTCCACTCT. Translating gives CVSSLKYSSLHS.

As regards this clonotype: Germline is not matched at one junction end, which may reflect a read error. The V gene is TRBV29-1, the J gene TRBJ2-7; D call uncertain. The CDR3 totals 12 residues. Germline CDR1 is SQVTM and CDR2 is ANQGSEA. This CDR3 reads CSVVTEAYEQYF. The CDR3 DNA reads as TGCAGTGTCGTCACAGAGGCGTACGAGCAATACTTC.

About this clonotype itself: Since no conserved phenylalanine or tryptophan closes the CDR3, a read error is the likely cause. The chain combines TRBV6-5 with TRBJ2-7; TRBD2 matches at 7 bases. The CDR3 sequence is 14 residues long. The germline V gene has CDR1 MNHEY and CDR2 SVGAGI. The CDR3 sequence: CVSSYAGELGEQYL. The CDR3 DNA follows: TGTGTCAGCAGTTACGCGGGAGAGCTAGGTGAGCAGTACTTA.

For this clonotype: Here the CDR3 omits its conserved ending phenylalanine or tryptophan, so a read error is the likely source. The chain links TRBV10-3 to TRBJ1-5; no clear D. With 1 base removed from V and 8 bases from J, the gap between germline ends came to 12 bases. This CDR3 spans 14 amino acids. Germline-derived CDR1 and CDR2 are ENHRY and SYGVKD. CDR3 bases: TGTGCCATCAGTGAGTATGAGGGCGGTAAGCCCCAGCATTAT. It is translated as CAISEYEGGKPQHY.

The table lists this clonotype with a few counts. V is TRBV9 and J is TRBJ2-2; D is unresolved. This CDR3 is built from 13 residues. Germline V lookup: CDR1 SGDLS, CDR2 YYNGEE. V was clipped by 0 bases and J by 5 bases, with 5 bases between them. CDR3 region: CASSVDGTGELFF. The CDR3 nucleotides are TGTGCCAGCAGCGTAGACGGAACCGGGGAGCTGTTTTTT.

A note on this clonotype: This sequence may be a read error, since a much larger clone differs from it by one base. The rearrangement links TRBV28 to TRBJ2-7, with D possibly matching TRBD1 (5 bases). The germline V gene encodes CDR1 MDHEN and CDR2 SYDVKM. There are 14 residues in the CDR3. The CDR3 here is CASSLGHRSYEQHF. As DNA, the CDR3 is TGTGCCAGCAGCCTAGGACACCGATCCTACGAGCAGCACTTC.

In the case of this clonotype: Compared with germline, one end of the junction differs, possibly owing to a read error. The chain carries TRBV4-1 and TRBJ1-6, with 9 bases that match TRBD1. Germline CDR1 MGHRA, CDR2 YSYEKL. This CDR3 is 16 amino acids long. In DNA, the CDR3 is TGCACAAGCAGCGACCACCTACAGGGGGCGGATTCACCCCTCCGCTTT. Translation: CTSSDHLQGADSPLRF.

Details on this clonotype: This CDR3 fails to terminate in the conserved phenylalanine or tryptophan, so it likely reflects a read error. Because the CDR3's place on the DNA is in doubt, the DNA is left out and the CDR3 is given as listed by TCRdb. The CDR3 here is CAISESTSGRDTQFL. This rearrangement joins TRBV10-3 to TRBJ2-3; TRBD2 is taken as the D call from the table, unchecked against the DNA. With termini counted, the CDR3 has 15 amino acids. In germline, CDR1 is ENHRY, CDR2 SYGVKD.

As regards this clonotype: This is likely a read error, given that the CDR3 carries no conserved phenylalanine or tryptophan at its end. J is TRBJ2-1 and V is TRBV29-1, with D possibly matching TRBD2 (5 bases). Per germline, CDR1 SQVTM and CDR2 ANQGSEA. The CDR3 loop spans 15 amino acids. Trimming took 6 bases from V and 6 from J, leaving 21 bases between them. The DNA of the CDR3 is TGCAGCGTCGAGGTTCTGGTGGGAGCTCCCAATGAGCAGTTCCTC. This encodes CSVEVLVGAPNEQFL.

Comments on this clonotype: At one of its ends the junction is not consistent with the germline gene, which may arise from a read error. The rearrangement links TRBV4-2 to TRBJ2-7; 9 bases match TRBD2. From germline, CDR1 is LGHNA and CDR2 YNFKEQ. The CDR3 sequence is 15 residues long. CDR3 bases: TGTGCCAGCACCCAAGGTCGACTAGCGGTCTACGACCAGTACTTC. It codes for CASTQGRLAVYDQYF.

Comments on this clonotype: A junction end diverges from the germline sequence, so it may reflect a read error. The rearrangement links TRBV13 to TRBJ2-1; D is unresolved. The V gene's germline CDR1 is PRHDT and CDR2 FYEKMQ (reference sequence). This CDR3 is 11 amino acids long. CDR3 in DNA: TGTGCCAGCAGTCTGCTGGGTGAGCGGTTCTTC. Translation gives CASSLLGERFF.

This chain links TRBV11-3 with TRBJ2-3; unclear D gene. The CDR3 sequence is 15 residues long. V dropped 10 bases and J dropped 1 base, with 18 bases sitting between them. Germline CDR1 SGHNT, CDR2 YENEEA. The CDR3 nucleotides are TGTGCCACCGGCTTAGAGTCCGGGTGCACAGATACGCAGTATTTT. Residues: CATGLESGCTDTQYF. Full variable domain (missing parts from reference TRBV11-3 and TRBJ2-3): EAGVVQSPRYKIIEKKQPVAFWCNPISGHNTLYWYLQNLGQGPELLIRYENEEAVDDSQLPKDRFSAERLKGVDSTLKIQPAELGDSAVYLCATGLESGCTDTQYFGPGTRLTVL.

This sequence joins TRBV12-3 or TRBV12-4 and TRBJ2-7; D may be TRBD1 (6 bases). The V end lost 1 base, the J end lost 6 bases, and 16 bases lay between the germline ends. The CDR3 has 15 amino acids. CDR3 loop: CASSLGLGAKCEQYF. CDR3 DNA: TGTGCCAGCAGTTTAGGACTGGGGGCCAAATGCGAGCAGTACTTC.

A word on this clonotype: As the CDR3 is not closed by the conserved phenylalanine or tryptophan, this likely results from a read error. Here the CDR3 reads CAISVSGMAGELFY. The CDR3 nucleotides read TGTGCCATCAGTGTCAGCGGGATGGCCGGGGAGCTGTTTTAT. The rearrangement links TRBV10-3 to TRBJ2-2, with 7 nucleotides matching TRBD2. The CDR3 contains 14 residues. The trim removed 4 bases at V and 6 bases at J, leaving 5 bases unmatched. CDR1 and CDR2 (germline): ENHRY, SYGVKD.

A remark on this clonotype: One end of the junction is discordant with germline, which a read error may explain. The chain has TRBV11-2 and TRBJ1-2; D unresolved. Germline V gene lookup returns CDR1 SGHAT and CDR2 FQNNGV. This CDR3 is 13 amino acids long. In DNA, the CDR3 is TGTGCCAGCAGCTTAACGCCTAATTATGTCTACACCTTC. Translation: CASSLTPNYVYTF. Full variable domain (remainder filled in from reference TRBV11-2 and TRBJ1-2): EAGVAQSPRYKIIEKRQSVAFWCNPISGHATLYWYQQILGQGPKLLIQFQNNGVVDDSQLPKDRFSAERLKGVDSTLKIQPAKLEDSAVYLCASSLTPNYVYTFGSGTRLTVV.

Note on this clonotype: This likely comes from a read error, as the CDR3 has no conserved phenylalanine or tryptophan at its end. No DNA is shown, since the ends of the CDR3 on it are uncertain; the CDR3 is the one TCRdb lists. The CDR3 spells CASSLTVGGTLYY. The J gene is TRBJ2-5, the V gene TRBV12-3 or TRBV12-4; the table gives TRBD1 as D, unverified against the DNA. Counting both end residues, the CDR3 totals 13 amino acids.

This clonotype was observed once. The junction does not match germline at one end; this may be a read error. The J gene is TRBJ2-2, the V gene TRBV7-8, with D perhaps TRBD2 (6 bases). Germline CDR1 and CDR2: SGHVS and FQNEAQ. The CDR3 is 17 residues long. The CDR3 reads CASNSRGHTPNTGELSF. CDR3 nucleotide sequence: TGTGCCAGCAATTCGCGGGGCCACACGCCGAACACCGGGGAGCTGTCTTTT.

Regarding this clonotype: One junction end does not reproduce the germline sequence, and a read error may be involved. The chain couples TRBV6-5 to TRBJ1-6; 9 bases agree with TRBD1. The V gene's germline CDR1 is MNHEY and CDR2 SVGAGI. CDR3 size: 14 residues. CDR3 nucleotide sequence: TGTGTCAGCACTACGGGACAGGGTTATCCACCCCTCCACTTT. Translating gives CVSTTGQGYPPLHF.

The rearrangement links TRBV10-2 to TRBJ2-1, with D perhaps given as TRBD1 or TRBD2 (5 bases each). The CDR3 covers 13 residues. V shed 7 bases and J shed 8 bases, with 15 bases lying between them. CDR1 WSHSY and CDR2 SAAADI come from the germline V gene. The CDR3 sequence is CASKSGRNYEQFF. The CDR3 nucleotides read TGCGCCAGCAAGTCGGGACGGAACTATGAGCAGTTCTTC.

The rearrangement links TRBV11-2 to TRBJ2-1, with D uncertain. Germline loops: CDR1 SGHAT, CDR2 FQNNGV. The CDR3 contains 14 residues. Trimming cost V 6 bases and J 10 bases, with 19 bases left between them. CDR3 coding DNA: TGTGCCAGCAGTTTATACCGGCTAGTTATCGAGCAGTTCTTC. Its translation: CASSLYRLVIEQFF.

This chain uses TRBV4-1 with TRBJ1-6, with 9 bases identical to TRBD1. Germline CDR1 MGHRA, CDR2 YSYEKL. The ends lost 3 bases at V and 10 bases at J; junction bases unmatched: 10. This CDR3 has 16 amino acids. The CDR3 DNA is TGCGCCAGCAGCCATCACCTACAGGGGGCGGTCTCACCCCTCCACTTT. Its translation: CASSHHLQGAVSPLHF.

This clonotype was counted between two and nine times. The junction departs from the called germline gene at one end, perhaps through a read error. The V call is TRBV5-4, the J call TRBJ2-1, with D possibly TRBD2 on 7 matching bases. The CDR3 consists of 18 residues. CDR1 is SGHNT, CDR2 YYREEE, per germline (reference sequence). The CDR3 region is CASSLGGAALSSCNEQFF. CDR3 nucleotides: TGTGCCAGTAGCTTAGGGGGGGCGGCCCTGAGCTCCTGCAATGAGCAGTTCTTC.

This clonotype is judged medium-sized. The V call is TRBV4-1, the J call TRBJ2-3; 7 bases line up with TRBD2. The germline V gene encodes CDR1 MGHRA and CDR2 YSYEKL. V lost 2 bases and J lost 6; bases outside the gene matches: 20. The CDR3 is 19 residues long. CDR3: CASSQSNQGLAGLRDTQYF. The CDR3 DNA follows: TGCGCCAGCAGCCAATCGAACCAAGGTTTAGCGGGCCTCCGGGATACGCAGTATTTT.

Of note for this clonotype: A read error may explain this, as a much larger clone is one base away. V is TRBV28 and J is TRBJ2-5, with a weak D call TRBD2 (5 bases). Germline CDR1 and CDR2: MDHEN and SYDVKM. The CDR3 is 12 amino acids. Here the CDR3 DNA reads TGTGTCAGCAGTCAGAGGGTATCATCCCAGTACTTC. Translating gives CVSSQRVSSQYF.